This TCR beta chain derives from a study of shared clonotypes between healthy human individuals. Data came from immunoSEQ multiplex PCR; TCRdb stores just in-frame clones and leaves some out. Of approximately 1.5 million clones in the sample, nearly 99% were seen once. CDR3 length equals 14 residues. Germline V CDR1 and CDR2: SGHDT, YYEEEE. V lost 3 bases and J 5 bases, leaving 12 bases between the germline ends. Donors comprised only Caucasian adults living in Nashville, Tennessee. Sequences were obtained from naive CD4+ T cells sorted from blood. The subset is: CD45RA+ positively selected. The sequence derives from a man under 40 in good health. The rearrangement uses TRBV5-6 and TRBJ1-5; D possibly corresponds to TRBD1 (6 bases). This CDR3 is CASSSMTGDQPQHF. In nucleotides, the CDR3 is TGTGCCAGCAGCTCAATGACAGGAGATCAGCCCCAGCATTTT.